This record covers a single T cell receptor (beta chain). This clone was recorded a few times. The antigen it recognizes is unknown. Per-base quality was not reported, and no clone a single base away is much larger than it. The cohort was made up of under 800 healthy bone marrow donors. Cohort members were all nominally healthy when sampled, although unrecorded immune exposures were likely present. The donor was CMV seronegative and belonged to the group of roughly 330 seronegative cohort members. A peripheral blood sample was collected from each donor, and TCR beta sequencing was performed on peripheral blood mononuclear cells. The Qiagen DNeasy Blood Extraction Kit was used to extract genomic DNA from the blood cell samples. The CDR3 runs 13 residues from the cysteine to the phenylalanine. CDR3 DNA only is kept here, 39 bases in frame from base 1. Sequences MRHNA (CDR1) and SNTAGT (CDR2) are obtained from the germline V gene. V is cut by 11 bases and J by 11 bases, and the space between the germline ends is 19 bases.

The data belong to a study of cytomegalovirus exposure and HLA in healthy donors (dated 2017 in TCRdb). Regarding the complete study: An earlier analysis of about 560 of the donors reported approximately 260 Gb of sequence data and 90 million to 120 million unique TCR beta sequences obtained from about 180 million T cells. To study patterns of TCR occurrence, a later analysis re-analyzed previously published TCR beta repertoires from hundreds of donors and added high-resolution HLA genotyping. Alongside the repertoire data, information on donor age, sex, ethnicity and CMV serostatus was compiled. Rather than drawing on any new phenotypic data, the later analysis identified candidate immune exposures from TCR beta sequences and the way those sequences occurred across donors. All discovery cohort repertoires had been generated on a single sequencing platform. Of the roughly 410 genotyped donors, approximately 81% were placed in the genetic ancestry cluster associated with self-reported Caucasian donors. About 5 DR-DQ haplotypes were handled as single units for association and clustering, since linkage in the cohort was strong. Both class I and class II loci were covered by HLA typing, at four-digit resolution. An earlier analysis of approximately 580 of the donors used high-throughput TCR beta sequencing to judge whether each TCR beta V gene segment behaved as functional or pseudogenic. Using immunosequencing, the study profiled T cell repertoires from 666 subjects and related those repertoires to cytomegalovirus serostatus. Besides the first cohort of about 730 subjects, a separate validation cohort made up of over 100 different subjects was used. The study was designed to test whether signatures of past pathogen exposure could be identified by cataloging public T cell receptors. Across under 500 genotyped donors of the cohort, an average of approximately 220,000 unique TCR beta nucleotide sequences per donor were sequenced, and approximately 19% of those sequences were non-productive. Genome-wide SNP genotypes for about 55% of the roughly 670 donors were used in a later genetic analysis, which treated that subset as a discovery cohort. Typing coverage differed by locus: A, B, C, DRB1 and DQB1 were typed in about 629-630 donors, DQA1 in approximately 520, DPA1 in roughly 590, and DPB1 in roughly 450. About 330 gigabases of sequencing data and around 88 million unique TCR sequences made up an early release that covered under 750 HLA-typed donors. To predict cytomegalovirus infection status, the study brought together high-throughput TCR immunosequencing, statistical association of individual TCRs with disease status, and machine learning.

Preparation of the library involved the immunoSEQ multiplex PCR assay. The multiplex PCR relied on a mix of 60 forward primers for TCR Vbeta segments and 13 reverse primers for TCR Jbeta segments. The CDR3 region of rearranged TCR beta genes was amplified from genomic DNA with a multiplex PCR assay. On the Illumina HiSeq System, the amplified TCR beta libraries were sequenced as 87-base-pair reads. Processing in the source paper ran as follows. A later analysis counted some 74 million unique TCR beta chains across the roughly 700 repertoires, and around 9.9 million of these chains were shared by at least two donors. A nearest-neighbor algorithm error-corrected the raw reads and collapsed the reads into unique sequences, merging closely related sequences to remove PCR and sequencing errors. Alignment of CDR3 sequences to IMGT reference sequences was used to assign V, D and J gene segments. For a sequence to be retained, a match of at least six nucleotides to both a V gene segment and a J gene segment was required. Rearrangements were called productive when the CDR3 lacked stop codons and stayed in frame with V and J; all others were non-productive. Following IMGT convention, CDR3 was defined as the stretch from the second conserved V-encoded cysteine up to the conserved J-encoded phenylalanine. Sequences without an unambiguous match to a single V gene segment were excluded from the earlier analysis of over 500 of the donors. In an earlier analysis of 500 to 750 of the donors, V segments were called functional above 56.7% productive rearrangements and were called segregating when the between-donor standard deviation exceeded 5%. A statistical classification framework was built to diagnose cytomegalovirus status from the catalog of TCR beta chain sequences. A later analysis assigned V and J genes by comparing TCR nucleotide sequences with IMGT/GENE-DB human TR gene sequences. A later analysis assigned CDR3 sequences and most-parsimonious VDJ recombination scenarios with the TCRdist pipeline. In a later analysis, each TCR beta chain was defined by its CDR3 amino acid sequence together with its V-gene family, and reads without a unique V-gene family were excluded. A later analysis removed nearly 600 highly shared, low-generation-probability nucleotide sequences to deal with suspected cross-contamination and a sequencing artifact. A later analysis calculated a clonal expansion index for each public chain from normalized within-repertoire ranks of inferred template counts. A later analysis computed generation probabilities with a VDJ recombination model fitted to out-of-frame rearrangements, and checked the results against IGoR. In a later analysis, hypergeometric tests were used to score TCR-TCR, TCR-HLA and TCR-CMV co-occurrence, with a repertoire-size bias correction applied to TCR pairs. A later analysis estimated false discovery rates by permuting HLA or CMV assignments 20 times. In a later analysis, co-occurring TCRs were grouped with DBSCAN, and TCRdist sequence similarity was added when clustering was performed within HLA-allele-positive subsets. Repertoires with fewer than 30,000 or more than 120,000 public chains, plus five repertoires with anomalous nucleotide sharing, were excluded from co-occurrence clustering. Not all clones reach the TCRdb copy of this immuneACCESS table, which keeps in-frame sequences only. Checked studies attribute under half of the gap to unresolved V genes and leave the rest unexplained. V and J calls and clone size are given by that table; D and trimming were obtained from the DNA. Here the sample has tens of thousands of clones; approximately 7.6% occur a single time. The top ten hold about 2.1% of the sample.

Results and caveats for the whole study, not just this receptor: According to a later analysis, parvovirus B19, influenza, CMV and Epstein-Barr virus appeared linked to several top co-occurrence clusters. V-gene and J-gene trimming of TCR beta chains was associated with a missense DCLRE1C variant in a later genetic analysis, and the association was replicated in an independent cohort. In this cohort, only TCR beta chains were sequenced, and detectable features were limited by the absence of alpha or paired-chain data. Strong co-occurrence of HLA alleles, especially DR and DQ, made assigning TCR associations to individual alleles difficult. The authors suggested that the approach could potentially be extended to other disease states and immunological phenotypes. In vitro tests confirmed that a few of the cytomegalovirus-associated TCR beta chains recognize cytomegalovirus antigens. Compared with equally common non-associated chains, HLA-associated TCR beta chains in a later analysis were more clonally expanded and had lower generation probabilities. HLA typing was unavailable for some donors at each locus, so association tests used only the typed subset. Cytomegalovirus status was reported to be diagnosed by the classifier with high specificity and sensitivity in both the original and validation cohorts. In a later analysis, most CMV-associated TCR beta chains were found to appear HLA-restricted, with HLA associations seemingly driven largely by CMV exposure. Correlated functional status among segregating V segments might reflect linkage disequilibrium, but an unknown experimental factor could not be ruled out. For the cohort, immune exposure information was limited to CMV serostatus. The study gave a list of about 150 TCR beta chains associated with cytomegalovirus. The 87-base-pair reads could not distinguish some IMGT-functional V segments, including TRBV6-2 and TRBV6-3, so those segments were excluded. According to a later genetic analysis, donors in an Asian-associated ancestry cluster had fewer N-insertions in productive TCRs than the approximately 630-donor mean. Because counts were too low, roughly 17 rarely observed V segments, including chromosome 9 orphons, were left out of the earlier analysis of about 620 of the donors. Most TCR sequences were seen in very few donors, while some public TCRs were found in many individuals. A further reported finding was that TCR beta sequences accurately predicted the HLA-A and HLA-B alleles for most subjects in the first cohort. A later analysis found that TCR association rates varied across HLA loci, with DRB1 alleles showing the most associated TCRs and HLA-C alleles the fewest. Presence/absence analyses assumed roughly uniform sequencing depth across donors, an assumption that may not hold. A group of highly shared sequence variants was considered likely to be a technical artifact of the sequencing pipeline. In an earlier analysis of more than 450 of the donors, most TCR beta V segments were observed in productive rearrangements about 87% or about 30% of the time, broadly matching IMGT annotations. Specific HLA alleles were associated with roughly 16,000 TCR beta sequences at a false discovery rate of 0.05 in a later analysis.

This TCR was sampled from a man between 50 and 59 years old in good health and CMV-seronegative. The V and J genes are TRBV6-4 and TRBJ1-6; the D segment cannot be called with confidence. What was sequenced was PBMCs. The DNA sequence is given as TGTGCCCTTTTGGCGGTCTGGTATCCACCCCTCCACTTT. The resulting protein is CALLAVWYPPLHF.